The entry below gives a single TCR beta chain sequence along with its context. Its antigen is undetermined. The data originate from a study of T cell repertoires in cytomegalovirus infection. There are 14 residues in the CDR3. CDR1 is MNHNY, CDR2 SVGAGI, per germline (reference sequence). V shed 7 bases, J shed 4 bases, and the junction held 4 bases outside the gene matches. TCRdb redid the calling of the reads with MiXCR, one entry per CDR3 protein. The repertoire consists of roughly 120,000 distinct CDR3 sequences, with around 32% occurring once and the leading ten covering around three fifths. Broader study findings: HLA-C-restricted CMV-specific TCR beta clonotypes were dominant in the ex vivo response.

The sequences come from CD8+ T cells from cultured PBMCs, collected from culture after CMV antigen stimulation. The sequence derives from a human donor in good health (CMV status not recorded). Some clones in this sample may be carry-over from other donors' samples. The chain is built from TRBV6-6 and TRBJ2-1, with 10 nucleotides matching TRBD2. In DNA form, the CDR3 reads TGTGCCAGCACTCTAGCGGGGGCATACAATGAGCAGTTCTTC. This sequence encodes CASTLAGAYNEQFF.